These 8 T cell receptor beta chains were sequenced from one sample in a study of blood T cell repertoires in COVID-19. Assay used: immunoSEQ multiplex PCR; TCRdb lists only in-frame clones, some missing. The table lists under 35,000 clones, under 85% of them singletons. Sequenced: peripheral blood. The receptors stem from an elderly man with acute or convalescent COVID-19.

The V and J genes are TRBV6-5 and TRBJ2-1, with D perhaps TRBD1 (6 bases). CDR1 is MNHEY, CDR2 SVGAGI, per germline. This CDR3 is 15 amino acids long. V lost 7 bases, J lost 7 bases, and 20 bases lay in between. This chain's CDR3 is CASTWGQGRRNEQFF. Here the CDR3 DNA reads TGTGCCAGCACTTGGGGGCAGGGGCGCCGAAATGAGCAGTTCTTC.

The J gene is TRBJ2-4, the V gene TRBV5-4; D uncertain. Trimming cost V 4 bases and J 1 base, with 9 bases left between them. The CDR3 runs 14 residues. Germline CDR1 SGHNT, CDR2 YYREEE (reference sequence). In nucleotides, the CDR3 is TGTGCCAGCAGCCCGACAATGGCCAAAAACATTCAGTACTTC. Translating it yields CASSPTMAKNIQYF.

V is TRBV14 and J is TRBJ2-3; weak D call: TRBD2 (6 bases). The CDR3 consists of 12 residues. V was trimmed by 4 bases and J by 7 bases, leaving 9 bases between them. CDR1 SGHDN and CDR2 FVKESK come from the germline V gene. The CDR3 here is CASSPTSYTQYF. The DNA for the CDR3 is TGTGCCAGCAGCCCTACTAGCTATACGCAGTATTTT.

The CDR3 sequence is CSVESDRGYGYTF. Written as DNA, the CDR3 is TGCAGCGTTGAGTCAGACAGGGGATATGGCTACACCTTC. The chain has TRBV29-1 and TRBJ1-2; 8 bases match TRBD1. CDR1 and CDR2 (germline): SQVTM, ANQGSEA. The V segment lost 3 bases and the J segment 5 bases; nucleotides outside the gene matches: 5. The CDR3 has 13 residues.

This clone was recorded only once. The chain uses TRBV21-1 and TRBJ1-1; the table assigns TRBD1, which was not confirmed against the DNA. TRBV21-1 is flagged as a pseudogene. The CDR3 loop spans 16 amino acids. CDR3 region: CASSTRITIRGTEAFF. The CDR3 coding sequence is TGTGCCAGCAGCACCCGGATTACCATTAGGGGAACTGAAGCTTTCTTT.

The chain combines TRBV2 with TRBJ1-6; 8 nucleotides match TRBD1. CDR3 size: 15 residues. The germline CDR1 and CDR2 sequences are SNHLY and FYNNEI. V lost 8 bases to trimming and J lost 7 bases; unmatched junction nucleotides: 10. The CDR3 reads CASGLTGTGNSPLHF. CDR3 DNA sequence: TGTGCCAGCGGACTAACCGGGACAGGAAATTCACCCCTCCACTTT.

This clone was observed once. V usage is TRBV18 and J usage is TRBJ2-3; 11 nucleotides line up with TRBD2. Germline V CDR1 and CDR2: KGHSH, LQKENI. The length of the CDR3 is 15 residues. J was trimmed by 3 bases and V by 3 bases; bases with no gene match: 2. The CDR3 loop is CASSPLAGGTDTQYF. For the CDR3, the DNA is TGTGCCAGCTCACCCCTAGCGGGAGGAACAGATACGCAGTATTTT.

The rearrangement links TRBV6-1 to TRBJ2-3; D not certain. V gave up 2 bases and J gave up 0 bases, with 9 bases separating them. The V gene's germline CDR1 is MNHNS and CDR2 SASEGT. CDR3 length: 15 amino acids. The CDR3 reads CASSEKAFSTDTQYF. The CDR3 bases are TGTGCCAGCAGTGAAAAAGCGTTTAGCACAGATACGCAGTATTTT.